The present T cell receptor beta chain was sequenced within a study of T cell responses to AZD1222 COVID-19 vaccine. Findings of the study overall: Donors were mostly white British, more females; clonal diversity possibly underestimated.

Assay: immunoSEQ multiplex PCR; the TCRdb copy retains only in-frame clones and omits some. The table lists around 78,000 clones, 75% to 95% of them singletons. With respect to this clone: The antigen is undetermined.

Germline V CDR1 and CDR2: SGDLS, YYNGEE. The CDR3 runs 15 residues. V gave up 3 bases and J gave up 1 base; unmatched junction bases: 3. This sample comprised peripheral blood, obtained 28 days after the second AZD1222 dose. The receptor was derived from an adult who received the AZD1222 COVID-19 vaccine. This sequence joins TRBV9 and TRBJ2-1; 8 nucleotides line up with TRBD1. DNA for the CDR3: TGTGCCAGCAGCGCCAGGGGGCTTTCCTACAATGAGCAGTTCTTC. It specifies CASSARGLSYNEQFF.